Below are 30 T cell receptor beta chains sequenced from a single sample in a study of Japanese encephalitis immunity and Zika vaccine responses. TCRdb independently ran MiXCR on the 5' RACE reads; one entry per CDR3 protein. The repertoire holds about 140 distinct CDR3 sequences, with approximately 11% as singletons. CFSE-labeled PBMCs were cultured roughly 6 days with peptide pools, each at 1 ug/mL. Live CD56-CD19-CD16-CD3+CD4+ cells with low CFSE were sorted unfixed as proliferating CD4 T cells. The specimen comprised antigen-activated CD4+ T cells from blood, cultured, sampled during a Zika inactivated vaccine study. The receptors stem from an adult woman who received an inactivated Zika virus vaccine.

This clonotype was observed once. The chain combines TRBV7-2 with TRBJ1-5; no reliable D call. Germline values: CDR1 SGHTA, CDR2 FQGNSA. This CDR3 is built from 12 residues. The V end lost 5 bases, the J end lost 3 bases, and 5 bases lay between the germline ends. CDR3 nucleotide sequence: TGTGCCAGCAGCGCCTACAATCAGCCCCAGCATTTT. Its protein is CASSAYNQPQHF.

This clonotype ranks as large. V gene TRBV7-2 combines with J gene TRBJ2-2, with D maybe TRBD1 (6 bases). The CDR3 length is 15 residues. Germline CDR1 and CDR2: SGHTA and FQGNSA. The ends were cut back, 2 bases at V and 3 bases at J, with 10 bases in the middle. The CDR3 here is CASSLRQAHTGELFF. CDR3 coding DNA: TGTGCCAGCAGCTTAAGACAGGCCCACACCGGGGAGCTGTTTTTT.

The table lists this clonotype with a few counts. The chain links TRBV6-2 or TRBV6-3 to TRBJ1-4; unclear D gene. This CDR3 comprises 12 residues. Trimming cost V 5 bases and J 4 bases, with 5 bases left between them. Germline-derived CDR1 and CDR2 are MNHEY and SVGEGT. This chain's CDR3 is CASSPFNEKLFF. The CDR3 DNA is TGTGCCAGCAGTCCCTTTAATGAAAAACTGTTTTTT.

Sample share makes this clonotype large. The chain joins TRBV28 to TRBJ1-4; 8 bases match TRBD1. V gave up 7 bases and J gave up 8 bases; unmatched junction bases: 9. The CDR3 covers 14 residues. The germline V gene encodes CDR1 MDHEN and CDR2 SYDVKM. The CDR3 protein is CASIAGQDGEKLFF. CDR3 DNA: TGTGCCAGCATCGCGGGACAGGATGGCGAAAAACTGTTTTTT.

This clonotype is medium-sized in the sample. In DNA, the CDR3 is TGTGCCAGCAGCCCGGACAGGCCTAATCAGCCCCAGCATTTT. As protein: CASSPDRPNQPQHF. The chain carries TRBV7-2 and TRBJ1-5, with 7 bases aligning to TRBD1. V dropped 5 bases and J dropped 4; count of bases not matched to a gene: 5. Germline CDR1 SGHTA, CDR2 FQGNSA. The CDR3 has 14 residues.

This clonotype ranks as hyperexpanded. V and J are TRBV29-1 and TRBJ1-6; D is undetermined. V lost 7 bases and J 9 bases, leaving 13 bases between the germline ends. The length of the CDR3 is 12 residues. The germline V gene encodes CDR1 SQVTM and CDR2 ANQGSEA. The CDR3 here is CSAAENSSPLHF. The CDR3, as DNA: TGCAGCGCCGCAGAAAATAGTTCACCCCTCCACTTT. Based on the CDR3 plus reference TRBV29-1 and TRBJ1-6, the full variable domain is SAVISQKPSRDICQRGTSLTIQCQVDSQVTMMFWYRQQPGQSLTLIATANQGSEATYESGFVIDKFPISRPNLTFSTLTVSNMSPEDSSIYLCSAAENSSPLHFGNGTRLTVT.

The chain has TRBV7-2 and TRBJ2-5, with 13 bases matching TRBD2. The CDR3 totals 16 residues. The V gene's germline CDR1 is SGHTA and CDR2 FQGNSA. Trimming cost V 5 bases and J 1 base; bases outside gene matches: 4. CDR3 nucleotide sequence: TGTGCCAGCAGCACCAGACTAGCGGGGGGCCAAGAGACCCAGTACTTC. Translation: CASSTRLAGGQETQYF. Full variable domain (outside the CDR3, taken from reference TRBV7-2 and TRBJ2-5): GAGVSQSPSNKVTEKGKDVELRCDPISGHTALYWYRQSLGQGLEFLIYFQGNSAPDKSGLPSDRFSAERTGGSVSTLTIQRTQQEDSAVYLCASSTRLAGGQETQYFGPGTRLLVL.

In its sample, this clonotype ranks as large. The rearrangement uses TRBV6-5 and TRBJ2-2, with D hard to call. Germline CDR1 is MNHEY and CDR2 is SVGAGI. Between the trimmed V and J ends, which lost 7 bases and 2 bases, there was a span of 14 bases. This CDR3 has 15 amino acids. The CDR3 reads CASTRPGSNTGELFF. For the CDR3, the DNA is TGTGCCAGCACTCGCCCGGGCAGTAACACCGGGGAGCTGTTTTTT.

This clonotype rates as hyperexpanded (1% or more). This sequence joins TRBV28 and TRBJ1-6; a possible D gene is TRBD1 (5 bases). This CDR3 comprises 14 residues. Germline CDR1 is MDHEN and CDR2 is SYDVKM. Deletions cut 9 bases from V and 8 bases from J, with 17 bases between. As DNA, the CDR3 is TGTGCCAGTACGGGGGGGAGGGACCATTCACCCCTCCACTTT. Its translation: CASTGGRDHSPLHF.

Relative to its sample, this clonotype is hyperexpanded. The chain couples TRBV2 to TRBJ2-3, with D perhaps TRBD1 (5 bases). This CDR3 spans 14 amino acids. Between the trimmed V and J ends, which lost 2 bases and 4 bases, there was a span of 10 bases. Germline V lookup: CDR1 SNHLY, CDR2 FYNNEI. CDR3 protein: CASSERRVPDTQYF. As DNA, the CDR3 is TGTGCCAGCAGTGAACGCAGGGTCCCAGATACGCAGTATTTT.

This clonotype is hyperexpanded by share. The chain combines TRBV3-1 with TRBJ2-1; 7 bases are a match to TRBD1. Germline CDR1 LGHDT, CDR2 YNNKEL (reference sequence). J was trimmed by 3 bases and V by 1 base; bases with no gene match: 3. The CDR3 runs to 15 residues. CDR3 protein: CASSQVAGGYNEQFF. Written as DNA, the CDR3 is TGTGCCAGCAGCCAAGTAGCAGGGGGCTACAATGAGCAGTTCTTC.

In its sample, this clonotype is large. This chain uses TRBV4-3 with TRBJ2-1; the match to TRBD2 covers 11 bases. J lost 6 bases, V lost 2 bases, and 3 bases had no gene match. The CDR3 is 15 residues long. Germline values: CDR1 LGHNA, CDR2 YSLEER. The CDR3 loop is CASSQPSGGLNEQFF. In nucleotides, the CDR3 is TGCGCCAGCAGCCAACCTAGCGGGGGGCTCAATGAGCAGTTCTTC.

V gene TRBV7-9 combines with J gene TRBJ1-1, with a possible D match to TRBD1 (6 bases). The V gene's germline CDR1 is SEHNR and CDR2 FQNEAQ (reference sequence). The CDR3 length is 15 residues. Trimming removed 1 base from V and 5 bases from J, with 14 bases in between. The CDR3 DNA sequence: TGTGCCAGCAGCTTAGATTGGGGGCTGAGGACTGAAGCTTTCTTT. Its translation: CASSLDWGLRTEAFF.

The chain links TRBV10-3 to TRBJ1-2, with D unresolved. There are 13 residues in the CDR3. Germline lookup yields CDR1 ENHRY and CDR2 SYGVKD. The ends were cut back, 8 bases at V and 0 bases at J, with 10 bases in the middle. CDR3 protein: CAIGREANYGYTF. The CDR3 nucleotides read TGTGCCATCGGACGGGAAGCTAACTATGGCTACACCTTC.

The gene calls are TRBV5-5 and TRBJ1-1; 9 bases map to TRBD1. Per germline, CDR1 SGHKS and CDR2 YYEKEE (reference sequence). This CDR3 has 18 residues. The J segment lost 5 bases and the V segment lost 4 bases, leaving 18 bases of the junction unmatched. The CDR3, as DNA: TGTGCCAGCAGCAAGGATTTGTGGGACAGGGCCGGGGGGACTGAAGCTTTCTTT. This encodes CASSKDLWDRAGGTEAFF.

In the case of this clonotype: This likely stems from a read error, as it lies one base from a far larger clone. J is TRBJ2-2 and V is TRBV6-2 or TRBV6-3; 14 bases match TRBD2. CDR1 is MNHEY and CDR2 is SVGEGT in the germline V gene. After removal of 8 bases from V and 7 bases from J, the junction contained 6 bases not matched to a gene. The CDR3 covers 15 residues. CDR3 region: CASGGLAGASGELFF. CDR3 nucleotides: TGTGCCAGCGGGGGACTAGCGGGGGCGAGCGGGGAGCTGTTTTTT.

In its sample, this clonotype ranks as medium-sized (0.01 to 0.1%). This chain uses TRBV19 with TRBJ1-2; no definite D call. Germline V gives CDR1 LNHDA, CDR2 SQIVND (reference sequence). Deletions cut 3 bases from V and 4 bases from J, with 9 bases between. The CDR3 is 13 amino acids. Here the CDR3 DNA reads TGTGCCAGTAGTATCCATTCCAGCTATGGCTACACCTTC. Translated: CASSIHSSYGYTF.

Concerning this clonotype: Its ends do not fully match the called genes, so a read error is possible. The chain employs TRBV6-2 or TRBV6-3 and TRBJ2-3, with a weak D call TRBD2 (5 bases). The CDR3 length is 14 residues. Germline CDR1 and CDR2: MNHEY and SVGEGT. The CDR3 DNA is TGTGCCAACAGTTACAATCTAGCCTCTGATACGCAGTATTTT. It specifies CANSYNLASDTQYF.

By share, this clonotype counts as hyperexpanded. The chain couples TRBV2 to TRBJ2-7; D perhaps matches TRBD1 (6 bases). The CDR3 consists of 14 residues. Trimming removed 3 bases from V and 5 bases from J, with 14 bases in between. Germline CDR1 reads SNHLY; CDR2 reads FYNNEI. Written as DNA, the CDR3 is TGTGCCAGCAGTGATCGCAGGGGAAGTGACGAGCAGTACTTC. Its protein is CASSDRRGSDEQYF.

Relative to its sample, this clonotype is large. The rearrangement joins TRBV20-1 to TRBJ1-6; D may be TRBD1 (5 bases). The V and J ends lost 3 bases and 6 bases respectively, with 18 bases between them. The germline gives CDR1 DFQATT, CDR2 SNEGSKA (reference sequence). The CDR3 is made up of 16 amino acids. Here the CDR3 reads CSASVVGGKGNSPLHF. The DNA for the CDR3 is TGCAGTGCTAGCGTGGTTGGGGGGAAGGGTAATTCACCCCTCCACTTT.

The chain recombines TRBV20-1 with TRBJ1-1, with 7 positions matching TRBD1. CDR3 length: 16 amino acids. Germline V gene lookup returns CDR1 DFQATT and CDR2 SNEGSKA (reference sequence). V dropped 6 bases and J dropped 7; count of bases not matched to a gene: 20. The CDR3 DNA is TGCAGTGCCCTGAGGAGGGTCGGCAGGGGGTACGGTGAAGCTTTCTTT. Its protein product is CSALRRVGRGYGEAFF.

Sample share makes this clonotype medium-sized (0.01 to 0.1%). One end of the junction is discordant with germline, which a read error may explain. CDR3 protein: CASSPTGSGANVLIF. The CDR3 region has the DNA TGTGCCAGCAGCCCAACAGGGTCTGGGGCCAACGTCCTGATTTTC. The chain combines TRBV7-7 with TRBJ2-6; D perhaps matches TRBD1 (6 bases). Germline CDR1 is SSHAT and CDR2 is FNYEAQ (reference sequence). This CDR3 spans 15 amino acids.

This chain joins TRBV7-2 and TRBJ2-7; 10 bases fit TRBD2. V shed 7 bases and J 2 bases; nucleotides not matched to a gene: 8. Germline assignment: CDR1 SGHTA and CDR2 FQGNSA. The CDR3 is 15 amino acids. CDR3 in amino acids: CASTLGLAETYEQYF. The CDR3 nucleotides are TGTGCCAGCACTCTCGGACTAGCGGAGACCTACGAGCAGTACTTC.

This clonotype rates as large. The V call is TRBV28, the J call TRBJ1-4; 10 nucleotides line up with TRBD1. CDR3 length equals 14 residues. Germline CDR1 and CDR2: MDHEN and SYDVKM. J gave up 6 bases and V 8 bases, and 6 bases lay outside the gene matches. The CDR3 reads CASETGGSDEKLFF. For the CDR3, the DNA is TGTGCCAGCGAGACAGGGGGCTCGGATGAAAAACTGTTTTTT.

This clonotype rates as hyperexpanded (1% or more). The chain joins TRBV2 to TRBJ2-3; the D gene is possibly TRBD2 (5 bases). Germline CDR1 SNHLY, CDR2 FYNNEI. V lost 2 bases, J lost 5 bases, and 11 bases lay in between. This CDR3 has 14 amino acids. In nucleotides, the CDR3 is TGTGCCAGCAGTGAACGGCTAGCTGAAGATACGCAGTATTTT. Its translation: CASSERLAEDTQYF. Full variable domain (rest looked up from reference TRBV2 and TRBJ2-3): EPEVTQTPSHQVTQMGQEVILRCVPISNHLYFYWYRQILGQKVEFLVSFYNNEISEKSEIFDDQFSVERPDGSNFTLKIRSTKLEDSAMYFCASSERLAEDTQYFGPGTRLTVL.

This clonotype turned up a few times. The chain employs TRBV6-1 and TRBJ2-2; tentatively, D is TRBD2 (6 bases). V was shortened by 0 bases and J by 4 bases, with 12 bases between the two germline ends. Germline V lookup: CDR1 MNHNS, CDR2 SASEGT. The CDR3 loop spans 16 amino acids. CDR3 region: CASSEAGGEVTGELFF. Written as DNA, the CDR3 is TGTGCCAGCAGTGAAGCGGGGGGTGAGGTCACCGGGGAGCTGTTTTTT.

This clonotype is labeled medium-sized (0.01 to 0.1%). The chain links TRBV20-1 to TRBJ2-3, with a possible D match to TRBD1 (6 bases). Germline assignment: CDR1 DFQATT and CDR2 SNEGSKA (reference sequence). Trimming removed 0 bases at V and 2 bases at J, with 12 bases between. The CDR3 has 15 amino acids. The DNA for the CDR3 is TGCAGTGCTAGAGATGGCAGGGACACCACAGATACGCAGTATTTT. Translated: CSARDGRDTTDTQYF.

This clonotype is large (0.1 to 1%) by share. V is TRBV7-9 and J is TRBJ1-2; possibly TRBD1 for D (5 bases). The CDR3 is made up of 11 amino acids. The ends were cut back, 5 bases at V and 6 bases at J, with 7 bases in the middle. The germline CDR1 and CDR2 sequences are SEHNR and FQNEAQ (reference sequence). CDR3 protein: CASSTGHGYTF. The CDR3 region has the DNA TGTGCCAGCAGCACGGGACATGGCTACACCTTC.

This clonotype is classed as medium-sized. This chain joins TRBV7-2 and TRBJ1-2; maybe TRBD1 (5 bases). This CDR3 has 13 residues. The V gene's germline CDR1 is SGHTA and CDR2 FQGNSA. Trimming stripped 3 bases from V and 6 bases from J, with 11 bases between. The CDR3 bases are TGTGCCAGCAGCTTCTGGGCGGGACATGGCTACACCTTC. This gives the protein CASSFWAGHGYTF.

This clonotype is classed as large. The chain uses TRBV5-3 and TRBJ2-1; the D gene is possibly TRBD2 (6 bases). TRBV5-3 is an ORF, with its function uncertain. The CDR3 loop spans 16 amino acids. V gave up 2 bases and J gave up 2 bases, with 14 bases separating them. Here the CDR3 reads CARSFVDERAYNEQFF. Here the CDR3 DNA reads TGTGCCAGAAGCTTCGTAGATGAGCGGGCCTACAATGAGCAGTTCTTC.